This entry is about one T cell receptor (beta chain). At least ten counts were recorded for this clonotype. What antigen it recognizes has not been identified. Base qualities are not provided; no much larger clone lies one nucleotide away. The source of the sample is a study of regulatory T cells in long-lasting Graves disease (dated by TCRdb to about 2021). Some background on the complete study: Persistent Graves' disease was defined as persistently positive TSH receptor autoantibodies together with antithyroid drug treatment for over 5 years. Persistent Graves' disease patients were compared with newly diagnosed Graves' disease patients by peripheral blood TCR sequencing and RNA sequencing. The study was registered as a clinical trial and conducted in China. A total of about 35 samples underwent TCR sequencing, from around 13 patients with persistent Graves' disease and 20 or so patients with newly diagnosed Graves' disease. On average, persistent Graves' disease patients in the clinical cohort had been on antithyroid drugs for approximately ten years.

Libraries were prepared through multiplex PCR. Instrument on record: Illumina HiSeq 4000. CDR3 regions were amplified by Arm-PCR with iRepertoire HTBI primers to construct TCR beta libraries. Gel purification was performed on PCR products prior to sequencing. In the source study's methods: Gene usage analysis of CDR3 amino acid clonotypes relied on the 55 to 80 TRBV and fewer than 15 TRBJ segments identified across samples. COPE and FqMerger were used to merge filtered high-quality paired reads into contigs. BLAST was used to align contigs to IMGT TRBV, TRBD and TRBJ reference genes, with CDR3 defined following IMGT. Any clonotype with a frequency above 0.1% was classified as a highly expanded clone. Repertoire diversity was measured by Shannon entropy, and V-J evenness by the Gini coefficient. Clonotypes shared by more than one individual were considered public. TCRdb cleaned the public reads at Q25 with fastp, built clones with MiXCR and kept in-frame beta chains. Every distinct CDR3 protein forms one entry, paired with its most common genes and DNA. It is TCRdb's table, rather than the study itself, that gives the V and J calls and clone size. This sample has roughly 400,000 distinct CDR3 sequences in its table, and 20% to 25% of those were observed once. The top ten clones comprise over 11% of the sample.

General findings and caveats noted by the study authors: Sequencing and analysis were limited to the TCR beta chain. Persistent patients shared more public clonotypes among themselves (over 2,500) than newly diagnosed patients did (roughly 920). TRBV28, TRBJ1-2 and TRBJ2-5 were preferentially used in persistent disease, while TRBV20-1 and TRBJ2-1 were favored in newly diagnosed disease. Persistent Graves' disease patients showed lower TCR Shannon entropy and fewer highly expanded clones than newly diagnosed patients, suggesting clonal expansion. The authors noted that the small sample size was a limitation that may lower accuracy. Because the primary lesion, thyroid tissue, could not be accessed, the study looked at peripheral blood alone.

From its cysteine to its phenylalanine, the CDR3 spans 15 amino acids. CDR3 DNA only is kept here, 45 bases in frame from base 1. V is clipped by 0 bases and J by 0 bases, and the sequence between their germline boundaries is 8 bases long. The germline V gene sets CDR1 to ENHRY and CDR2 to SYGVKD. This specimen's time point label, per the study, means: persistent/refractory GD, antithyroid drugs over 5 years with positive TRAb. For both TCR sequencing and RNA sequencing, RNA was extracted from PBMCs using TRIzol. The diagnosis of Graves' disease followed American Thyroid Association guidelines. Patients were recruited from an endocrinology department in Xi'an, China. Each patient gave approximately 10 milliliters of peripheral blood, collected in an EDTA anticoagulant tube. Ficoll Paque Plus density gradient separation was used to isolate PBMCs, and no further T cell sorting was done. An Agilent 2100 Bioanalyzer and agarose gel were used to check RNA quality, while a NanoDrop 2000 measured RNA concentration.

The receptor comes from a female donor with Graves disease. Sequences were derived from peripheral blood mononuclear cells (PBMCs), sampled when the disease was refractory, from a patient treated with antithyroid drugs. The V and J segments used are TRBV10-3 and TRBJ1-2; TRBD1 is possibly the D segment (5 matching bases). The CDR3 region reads CAISESRDANYGYTF. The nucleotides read TGTGCCATCAGTGAGTCCCGGGACGCTAACTATGGCTACACCTTC.